This TCR beta chain was obtained from a study of blood T cell repertoires in COVID-19. Study information: Acute and convalescent COVID-19 samples came from the United States, Italy and Spain.

In the original processing: Amplification with reference gene primers provided the estimates of nucleated cell counts. Here immunoSEQ multiplex PCR was the method, and the copy in TCRdb shows in-frame clones only, minus some. Clone size and the V and J calls come from that table; the DNA yielded D and trimming. The sample includes 200,000 to 300,000 clones, about nine tenths seen only once; the top ten take approximately 9.8%. The CDR3 is 16 residues long. The trim removed 5 bases at V and 6 bases at J, leaving 16 bases unmatched. The germline V gene encodes CDR1 SGHNT and CDR2 YENEEA. What was sequenced was peripheral blood. The sequence was obtained from a middle-aged man who had recovered from COVID-19. This chain connects TRBV11-3 to TRBJ2-7, with TRBD2 identical over 7 bases. The CDR3 DNA reads TGTGCCAGCAGCCCGGGGCCCCTGCGGGAGAAAGGCGAGCAGTACTTC. Protein: CASSPGPLREKGEQYF.